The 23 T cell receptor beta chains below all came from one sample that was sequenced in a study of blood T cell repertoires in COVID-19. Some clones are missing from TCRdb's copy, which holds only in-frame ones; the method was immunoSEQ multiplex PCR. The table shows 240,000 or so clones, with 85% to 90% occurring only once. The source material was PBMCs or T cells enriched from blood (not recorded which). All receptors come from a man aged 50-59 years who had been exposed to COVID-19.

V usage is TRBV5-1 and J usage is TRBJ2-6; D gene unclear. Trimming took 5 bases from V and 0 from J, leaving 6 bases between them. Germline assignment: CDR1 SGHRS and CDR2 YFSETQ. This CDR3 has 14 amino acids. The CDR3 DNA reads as TGCGCCAGCAGGTTAATCTCTGGGGCCAACGTCCTGACTTTC. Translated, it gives CASRLISGANVLTF.

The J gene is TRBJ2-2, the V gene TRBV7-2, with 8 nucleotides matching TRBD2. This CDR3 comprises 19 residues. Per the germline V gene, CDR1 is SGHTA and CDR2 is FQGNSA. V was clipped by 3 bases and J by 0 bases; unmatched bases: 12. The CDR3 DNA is TGTGCCAGCAGCTTTACTAGCGGAAATCCACTAACGAACACCGGGGAGCTGTTTTTT. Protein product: CASSFTSGNPLTNTGELFF.

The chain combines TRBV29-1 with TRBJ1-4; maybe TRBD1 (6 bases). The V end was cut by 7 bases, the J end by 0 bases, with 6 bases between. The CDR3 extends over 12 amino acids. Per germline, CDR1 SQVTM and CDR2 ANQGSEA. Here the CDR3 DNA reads TGCAGCGCAGGGGCAACTAATGAAAAACTGTTTTTT. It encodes CSAGATNEKLFF.

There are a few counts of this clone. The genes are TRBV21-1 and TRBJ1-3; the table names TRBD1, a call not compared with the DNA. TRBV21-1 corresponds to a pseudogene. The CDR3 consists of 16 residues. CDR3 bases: TGTGCCAGCAGCGGACACCTCAGGGGATCGGGAAACACCATATATTTT. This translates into CASSGHLRGSGNTIYF.

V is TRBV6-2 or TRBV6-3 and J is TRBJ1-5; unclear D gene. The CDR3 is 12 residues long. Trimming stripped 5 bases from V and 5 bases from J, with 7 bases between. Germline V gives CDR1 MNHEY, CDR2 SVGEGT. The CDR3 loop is CASSGPYQPQHF. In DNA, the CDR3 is TGTGCCAGCAGTGGGCCTTATCAGCCCCAGCATTTT.

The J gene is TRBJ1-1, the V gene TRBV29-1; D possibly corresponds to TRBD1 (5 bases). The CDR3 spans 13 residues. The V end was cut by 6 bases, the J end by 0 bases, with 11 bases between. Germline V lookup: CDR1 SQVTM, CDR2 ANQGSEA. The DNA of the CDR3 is TGCAGCGTCCGAAACAGGTTGAACACTGAAGCTTTCTTT. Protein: CSVRNRLNTEAFF.

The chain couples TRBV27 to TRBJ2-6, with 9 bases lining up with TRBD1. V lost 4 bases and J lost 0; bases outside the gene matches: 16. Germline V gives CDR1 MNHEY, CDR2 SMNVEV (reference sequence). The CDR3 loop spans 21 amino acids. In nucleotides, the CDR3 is TGTGCCAGCAGTTCCCGATTGGAACAGGGGGCCAAAAGCTCTGGGGCCAACGTCCTGACTTTC. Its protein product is CASSSRLEQGAKSSGANVLTF.

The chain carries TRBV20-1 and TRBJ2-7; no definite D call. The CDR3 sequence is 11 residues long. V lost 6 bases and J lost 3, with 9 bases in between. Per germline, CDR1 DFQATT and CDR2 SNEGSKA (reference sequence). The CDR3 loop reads CSALLYYEQYF. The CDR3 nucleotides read TGCAGTGCCCTCCTATACTACGAGCAGTACTTC.

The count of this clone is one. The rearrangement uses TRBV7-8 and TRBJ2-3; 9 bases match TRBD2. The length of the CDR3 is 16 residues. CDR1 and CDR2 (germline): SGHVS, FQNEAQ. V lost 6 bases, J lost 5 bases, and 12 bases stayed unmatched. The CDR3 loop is CASSYPIAGDRDTQYF. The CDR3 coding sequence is TGTGCCAGCAGTTACCCTATAGCGGGAGATAGAGATACGCAGTATTTT. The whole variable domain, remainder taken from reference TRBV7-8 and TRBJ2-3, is GAGVSQSPRYKVAKRGQDVALRCDPISGHVSLFWYQQALGQGPEFLTYFQNEAQLDKSGLPSDRFFAERPEGSVSTLKIQRTQQEDSAVYLCASSYPIAGDRDTQYFGPGTRLTVL.

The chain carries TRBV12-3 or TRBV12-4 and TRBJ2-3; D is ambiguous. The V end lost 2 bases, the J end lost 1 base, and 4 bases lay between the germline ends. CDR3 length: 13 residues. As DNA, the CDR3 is TGTGCCAGCAGTTTACGGGGCACAGATACGCAGTATTTT. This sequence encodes CASSLRGTDTQYF.

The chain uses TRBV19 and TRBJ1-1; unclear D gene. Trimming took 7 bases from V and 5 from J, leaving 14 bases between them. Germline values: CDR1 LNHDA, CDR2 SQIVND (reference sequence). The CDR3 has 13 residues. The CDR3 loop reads CASTKFGDTEAFF. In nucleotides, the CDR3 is TGTGCCAGTACTAAATTTGGTGATACTGAAGCTTTCTTT.

The CDR3 sequence is CAWRIRAYNEQFF. In DNA form, the CDR3 reads TGTGCCTGGAGAATTAGAGCCTACAATGAGCAGTTCTTC. V is TRBV30 and J is TRBJ2-1; D remains ambiguous. The CDR3 totals 13 residues. In germline, CDR1 is GTSNPN, CDR2 SVGIG (reference sequence). The ends were cut back, 3 bases at V and 2 bases at J, with 8 bases in the middle.

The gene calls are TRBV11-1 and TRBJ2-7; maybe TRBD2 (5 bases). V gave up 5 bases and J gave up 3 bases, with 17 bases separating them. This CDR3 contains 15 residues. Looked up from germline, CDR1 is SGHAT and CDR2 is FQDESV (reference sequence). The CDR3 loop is CASSIQPDGDYEQYF. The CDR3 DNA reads TGTGCCAGCAGCATACAACCGGACGGGGACTACGAGCAGTACTTC.

CDR3 in amino acids: CASSSAGTAGYTF. The CDR3 coding sequence is TGTGCCAGCAGCTCTGCCGGGACTGCTGGCTACACCTTC. This chain connects TRBV7-3 to TRBJ1-2; tentatively, D is TRBD1 (5 bases). Looked up from germline, CDR1 is SGHTA and CDR2 is FQGTGA. Between the trimmed V and J ends, which lost 4 bases and 7 bases, there was a span of 13 bases. CDR3 size: 13 residues.

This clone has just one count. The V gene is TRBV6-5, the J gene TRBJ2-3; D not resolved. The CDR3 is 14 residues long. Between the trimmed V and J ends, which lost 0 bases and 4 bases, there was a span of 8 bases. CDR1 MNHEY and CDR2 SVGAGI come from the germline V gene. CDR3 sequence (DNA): TGTGCCAGCAGTTACTCTACTCCCCCAGATACGCAGTATTTT. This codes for CASSYSTPPDTQYF.

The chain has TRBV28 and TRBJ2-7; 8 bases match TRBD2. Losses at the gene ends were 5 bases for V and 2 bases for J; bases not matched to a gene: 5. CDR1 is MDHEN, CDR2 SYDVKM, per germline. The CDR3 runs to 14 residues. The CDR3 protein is CASSLGTRTYEQYV. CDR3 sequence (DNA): TGTGCCAGCAGTCTCGGGACTAGAACCTACGAGCAGTACGTC.

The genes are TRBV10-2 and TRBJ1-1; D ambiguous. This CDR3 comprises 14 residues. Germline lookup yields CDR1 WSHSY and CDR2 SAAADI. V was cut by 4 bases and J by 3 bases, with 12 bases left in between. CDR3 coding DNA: TGCGCCAGCAGTGTCGGGTTCTCTGACACTGAAGCTTTCTTT. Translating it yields CASSVGFSDTEAFF.

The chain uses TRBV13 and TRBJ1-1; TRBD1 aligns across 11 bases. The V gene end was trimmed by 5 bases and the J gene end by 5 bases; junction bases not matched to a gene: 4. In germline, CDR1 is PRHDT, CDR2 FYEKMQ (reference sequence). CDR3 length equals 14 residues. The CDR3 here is CASSPGTGGTEAFF. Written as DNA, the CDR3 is TGTGCCAGCAGCCCCGGGACAGGGGGGACTGAAGCTTTCTTT.

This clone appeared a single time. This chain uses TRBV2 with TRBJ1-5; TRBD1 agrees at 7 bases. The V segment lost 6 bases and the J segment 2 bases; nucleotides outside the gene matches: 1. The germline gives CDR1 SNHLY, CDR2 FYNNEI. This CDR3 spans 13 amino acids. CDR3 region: CASRTGGNQPQHF. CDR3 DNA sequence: TGTGCCAGCAGAACAGGGGGCAATCAGCCCCAGCATTTT.

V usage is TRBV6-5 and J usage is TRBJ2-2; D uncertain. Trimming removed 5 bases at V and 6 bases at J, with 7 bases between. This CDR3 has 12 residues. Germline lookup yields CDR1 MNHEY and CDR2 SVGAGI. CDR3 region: CASSHASGELFF. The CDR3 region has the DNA TGTGCCAGCAGTCATGCGTCCGGGGAGCTGTTTTTT.

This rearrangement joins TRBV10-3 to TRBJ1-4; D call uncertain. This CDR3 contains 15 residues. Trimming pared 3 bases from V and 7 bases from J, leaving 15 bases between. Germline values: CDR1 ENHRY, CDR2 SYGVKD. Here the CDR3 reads CAISEGLHGGEKLFF. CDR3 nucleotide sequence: TGTGCCATCAGTGAAGGCCTGCATGGCGGTGAAAAACTGTTTTTT.

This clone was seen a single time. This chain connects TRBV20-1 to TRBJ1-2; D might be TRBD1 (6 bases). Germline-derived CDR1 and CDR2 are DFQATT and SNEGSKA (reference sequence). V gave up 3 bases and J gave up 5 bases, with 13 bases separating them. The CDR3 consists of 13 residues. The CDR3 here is CSASKDSLYGYTF. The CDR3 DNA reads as TGCAGTGCTAGTAAGGACAGCTTGTATGGCTACACCTTC.

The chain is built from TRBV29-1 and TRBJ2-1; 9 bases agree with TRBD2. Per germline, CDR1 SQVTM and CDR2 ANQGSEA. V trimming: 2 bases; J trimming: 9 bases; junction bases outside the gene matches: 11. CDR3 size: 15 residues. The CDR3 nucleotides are TGCAGCGTTGAACGGAGGTTGCGGGAGGGACCTGAGCAGTTCTTC. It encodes CSVERRLREGPEQFF.